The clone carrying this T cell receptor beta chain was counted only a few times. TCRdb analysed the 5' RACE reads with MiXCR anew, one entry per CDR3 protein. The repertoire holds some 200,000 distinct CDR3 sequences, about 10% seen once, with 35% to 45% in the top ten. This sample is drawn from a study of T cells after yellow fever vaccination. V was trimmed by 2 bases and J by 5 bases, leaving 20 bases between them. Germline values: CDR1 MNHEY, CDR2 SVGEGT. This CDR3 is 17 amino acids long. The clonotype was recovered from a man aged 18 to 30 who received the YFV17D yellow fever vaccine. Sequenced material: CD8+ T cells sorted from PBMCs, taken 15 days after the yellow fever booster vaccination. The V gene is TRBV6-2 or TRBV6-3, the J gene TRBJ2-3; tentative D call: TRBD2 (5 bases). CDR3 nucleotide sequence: TGTGCCAGCAGTTACGAGGGATTCACGTCTCAATTAGATACGCAGTATTTT. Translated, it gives CASSYEGFTSQLDTQYF.